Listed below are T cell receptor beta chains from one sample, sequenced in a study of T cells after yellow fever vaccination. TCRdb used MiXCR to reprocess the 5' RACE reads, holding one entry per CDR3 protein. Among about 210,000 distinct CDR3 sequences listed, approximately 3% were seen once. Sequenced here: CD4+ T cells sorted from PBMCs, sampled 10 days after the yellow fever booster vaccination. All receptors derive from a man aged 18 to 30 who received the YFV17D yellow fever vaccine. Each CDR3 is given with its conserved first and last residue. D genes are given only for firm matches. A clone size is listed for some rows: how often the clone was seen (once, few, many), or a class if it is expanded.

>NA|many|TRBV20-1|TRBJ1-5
TGCAGTGCCCGACGGATAAATAGCAATCAGCCCCAGCATTTT
CSARRINSNQPQHF
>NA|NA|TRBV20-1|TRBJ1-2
TGCAGTGCACCTGGGCCTATCCGGGGGAACTATGGCTACACCTTC
CSAPGPIRGNYGYTF
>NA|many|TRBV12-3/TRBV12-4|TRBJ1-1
TGTGCCAGCAGTCCCCGGGACGGGGGGAGAAACACTGAAGCTTTCTTT
CASSPRDGGRNTEAFF
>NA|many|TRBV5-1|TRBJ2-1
TGCGCCAGCAGCTTGGCCGCGGAGGGGAATGAGCAGTTCTTC
CASSLAAEGNEQFF
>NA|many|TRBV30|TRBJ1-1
TGTGCCTGGAGGAGACAGGTTAACACTGAAGCTTTCTTT
CAWRRQVNTEAFF
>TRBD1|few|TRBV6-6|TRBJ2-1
TGTGCCACCTCCGAACAGGGGGCCGCCTACAATGAGCAGTTCTTC
CATSEQGAAYNEQFF
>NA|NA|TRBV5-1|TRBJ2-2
TGCGCCAGCAGCGGTGGCTCCGCAGCGAACACCGGGGAGCTGTTTTTT
CASSGGSAANTGELFF
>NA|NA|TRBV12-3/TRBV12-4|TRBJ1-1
TGTGCCAGCAGTTTCCGGGCAGCCCGGGGCACTGAAGCTTTCTTT
CASSFRAARGTEAFF
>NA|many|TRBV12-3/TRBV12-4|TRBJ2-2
TGTGCCAGCAGTTTAATCTCGCACGGGGAGCTGTTTTTT
CASSLISHGELFF
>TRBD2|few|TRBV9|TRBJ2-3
TGTGCCAGCAGCCCCCGTCCCGATAGCGGGGGCACAGATACGCAGTATTTT
CASSPRPDSGGTDTQYF
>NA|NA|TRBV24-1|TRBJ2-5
TGTGCCACCAGTGATGTCGGACGCTACCAAGAGACCCAGTACTTC
CATSDVGRYQETQYF
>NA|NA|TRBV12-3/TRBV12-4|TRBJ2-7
TGTGCCAGCAGTTACCCCGCATTGACAGGCACCTACGAGCAGTACTTC
CASSYPALTGTYEQYF
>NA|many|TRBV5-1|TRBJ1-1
TGCGCCAGCAGCTCACAGGGTGCTGAAGCTTTCTTT
CASSSQGAEAFF
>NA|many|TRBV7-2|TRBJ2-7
TGTGCCAGCAGCTTAAGGGGAAGGAGCTCCTACGAGCAGTACTTC
CASSLRGRSSYEQYF
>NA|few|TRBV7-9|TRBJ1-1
TGTGCCAGCAGCTTAGGGACACCAAACACTGAAGCTTTCTTT
CASSLGTPNTEAFF
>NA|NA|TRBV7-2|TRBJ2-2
TGTGCCAGCCCAGCAGACACCTCGAGGAACACCGGGGAGCTGTTTTTT
CASPADTSRNTGELFF
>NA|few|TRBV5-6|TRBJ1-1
TGTGCCAGCAGCGCCCTGGGGGCTGGGGACACTGAAGCTTTCTTT
CASSALGAGDTEAFF
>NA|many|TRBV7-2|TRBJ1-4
TGTGCCAGCAGCTGGGGATCCAGGGTATATAATGAAAAACTGTTTTTT
CASSWGSRVYNEKLFF
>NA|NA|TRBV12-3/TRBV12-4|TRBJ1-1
TGTGCCAGCAGTCTCGCAGGGACCTTCCCGAACACTGAAGCTTTCTTT
CASSLAGTFPNTEAFF
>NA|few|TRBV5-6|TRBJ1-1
TGTGCCAGCACCTTGGGGCTGATGAACACTGAAGCTTTCTTT
CASTLGLMNTEAFF
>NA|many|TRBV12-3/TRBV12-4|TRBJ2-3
TGTGCCAGCAGTTTCGAGATGGGGGTCAGGGACGCAGATACGCAGTATTTT
CASSFEMGVRDADTQYF
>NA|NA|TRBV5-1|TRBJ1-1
TGCGCCAGCAGCTTGGTGCCCGGACGGTCATCTAACACTGAAGCTTTCTTT
CASSLVPGRSSNTEAFF